The clone carrying this T cell receptor beta chain has a count of ten or more. The CDR3 totals 13 residues. With 5 bases removed from V and 10 bases from J, the gap between germline ends came to 15 bases. CDR1 is SGHTA, CDR2 FQGTGA, per germline. TCRdb redid the calling of the 5' RACE reads with MiXCR, one entry per CDR3 protein. The data contain tens of thousands of distinct CDR3 sequences, less than 15% of them singletons. This sample is part of a study of spatial heterogeneity in lung cancer. As to time point: sample taken at primary tumor resection. The roughly 66 donors had untreated early-stage non-small cell lung cancer.

The sequence came from a male donor with early-stage non-small cell lung cancer. This sequence joins TRBV7-3 and TRBJ2-1, with D uncertain. Specimen: PBMCs, collected at surgery. The CDR3 protein is CASSTSQAGEQFF. DNA of the CDR3: TGTGCCAGCAGCACAAGCCAAGCCGGGGAGCAGTTCTTC.